These 3 T cell receptor beta chains were all obtained from the same sample, sequenced in a study of molecular identifiers for immune sequencing clone quantification. A single record per CDR3 protein comes from TCRdb applying MiXCR to the PCR reads. The profile shows about 35,000 distinct CDR3 sequences, 18% of them singletons. Sequencing was carried out using naive CD8+ T cells from blood, with Jurkat cell RNA spiked in. Subset denoted: FACS-sorted CD8+CD4-CCR7+CD45RA+ naive T cells. The origin of the receptors is a human donor in good health. Some libraries in this study had Jurkat cell RNA spiked in.

This clonotype has a count of ten or more. The V call is TRBV28, the J call TRBJ2-3, with D possibly being TRBD2 (5 bases). Between the trimmed V and J ends, which lost 3 bases and 2 bases, there was a span of 9 bases. Germline loops: CDR1 MDHEN, CDR2 SYDVKM. CDR3 length: 14 residues. CDR3 sequence: CASSFLAPTDTQYF. The CDR3 region has the DNA TGTGCCAGCAGTTTCTTAGCGCCCACAGATACGCAGTATTTT.

This clonotype was picked up a small number of times. V and J are TRBV7-6 and TRBJ2-7, with D perhaps matching TRBD1 (6 bases). The germline V gene has CDR1 SGHVS and CDR2 FNYEAQ. The CDR3 totals 15 residues. The V end was cut by 1 base, the J end by 7 bases, with 17 bases between. In DNA form, the CDR3 reads TGTGCCAGCAGCTTAGATGCAGGGGATCCGGGGGAGCAGTACTTC. Translated: CASSLDAGDPGEQYF.

This clonotype was detected only a few times. The CDR3 loop reads CASSIDRLVNYEQYF. The DNA for the CDR3 is TGCGCCAGCAGCATCGACCGACTAGTGAACTACGAGCAGTACTTC. The rearrangement joins TRBV5-1 to TRBJ2-7; perhaps TRBD2 as D (6 bases). There are 15 residues in the CDR3. Germline V lookup: CDR1 SGHRS, CDR2 YFSETQ. Between the trimmed V and J ends, which lost 4 bases and 3 bases, there was a span of 17 bases.